This T cell receptor (beta chain) came from a study of T-cell memory formation after mild COVID-19 listed by TCRdb under 2021. Study-level background: TCR sequence clusters from the two donors were found to be largely donor specific. In two donors, T-cell clones that expanded and contracted after mild COVID-19 were followed by sequencing TCRalpha and TCRbeta repertoires longitudinally. Two young, previously healthy adult volunteers, one female and one male, were included in the cohort.

V has 4 bases trimmed and J has 6 bases trimmed; junction bases matching no gene number 11. Sequences MGHDK (CDR1) and SYGVNS (CDR2) are obtained from the germline V gene. Reading from cysteine to phenylalanine, the CDR3 counts 17 amino acids. CDR3 DNA is the only sequence kept; it has 51 bases, read in frame from the first base. This clonotype was picked up a small number of times. Its antigen remains unidentified. No per-base quality is available; no much larger clone lies one base away. Ficoll-Paque density gradient centrifugation was the method used to isolate PBMCs. Reads for this sample came from an Illumina NovaSeq 6000. cDNA libraries for TCRalpha and TCRbeta were prepared by 5'RACE using constant-segment primers, with sample barcodes and unique molecular identifiers added. Trizol reagent was used to extract RNA from every sample. Library amplification was performed in two PCR steps, and a second sample barcode and Illumina TruSeq adapters were introduced in the second step. Sequencing of libraries was performed on an Illumina NovaSeq with 2 x 150 bp paired-end reads. On the authors' methods: The reads were demultiplexed and collapsed into UMI-guided consensus sequences using migec v1.2.7. With mixcr v2.1.11, UMI consensuses were aligned to TRA and TRB V and J templates and assembled into clonotypes. Clonotypes were classified as expanded or contracted when called significant by both edgeR and NoisET, with noise models trained on biological replicates. For edgeR calls, a false discovery rate-adjusted p below 0.01 and a log2 fold-change threshold of 1 were applied. As an exploratory analysis of dynamics, max-normalized trajectories of the 1000 most abundant clonotypes were examined by PCA with hierarchical clustering. Separately sequenced CD4+ and CD8+ repertoires were used to assign a CD4 or CD8 phenotype to each responding clone. The public reads were reprocessed in TCRdb via fastp at Q25 and MiXCR, keeping in-frame beta chains. Rows merge per CDR3 protein into single entries with the most common DNA and genes. Here the V and J calls rest on TCRdb's processing, not on the authors' analysis. Present in this sample are 400,000 to 450,000 distinct CDR3 sequences, approximately 18% of which were seen just once. The top ten clonotypes cover roughly 21% of the sample.

Points the paper makes about the study in general: Contracting CD4+ clones turned up mainly in the CM and EM memory subsets, whereas EMRA was where CD8+ clones were enriched. The detection of some responding clones in pre-infection memory suggests that pre-existing cross-reactive memory T cells joined the SARS-CoV-2 response. From day 15 to 85, contracting clones showed balanced CD4/CD8 phenotypes, whereas a second wave of clones that expanded from day 15 to 37 leaned towards CD4+. The study covered only two mild cases, and larger cohorts including severe cases with pre-infection samples were considered necessary. The second-wave clones that peaked on day 37 were not confirmed to be SARS-CoV-2 specific.

Here the chain combines TRBV25-1 and TRBJ2-4; 11 central bases correspond to TRBD2. Sequences were obtained from PBMCs or a T cell subset sorted from them (not recorded which). The source of this sequence is a man aged 18-30 years who had mild COVID-19 (a few samples of this study predate the infection). The sample titles of this study are shuffled in the database, so cell type and time point are left out; the donor was told from shared clones. CDR3 reads: CASSGLGASGGTNIQYF. DNA sequence: TGTGCCAGCAGTGGCCTCGGGGCTAGCGGGGGGACAAACATTCAGTACTTC.